The clone carrying this T cell receptor (beta chain) rates as medium-sized. Busulfan-fludarabine conditioning, marrow transplant, and cyclophosphamide on days +3 and +4 were administered. The table came from immunoSEQ multiplex PCR; TCRdb's copy has only in-frame clones and leaves some out. The specimen has about 1,800 clones, none found just once. This entry belongs to a study of T cells after posttransplantation cyclophosphamide. CDR3 size: 14 residues. V shed 10 bases and J 12 bases; nucleotides not matched to a gene: 15. CDR1 and CDR2 (germline): KGHDR, SFDVKD. The receptor was derived from a female patient over 55 who received an allogeneic stem cell transplant from a related donor and was CMV-positive. Some of the T cells may derive from the graft donor. V and J are TRBV24-1 and TRBJ2-7; 12 bases agree with TRBD2. Specimen: PBMCs, collected around 35 days after allogeneic stem cell transplant with posttransplant cyclophosphamide. As DNA, the CDR3 is TGTGCCACACCTTCCGGACTAGCGGGACAGAGCCCGTACTTC. Protein: CATPSGLAGQSPYF.